The text below deals with one T cell receptor (beta chain). Its target is unknown. This sample stems from a study of T cell repertoires in cytomegalovirus infection. Germline loops: CDR1 MNHEY, CDR2 SVGEGT. This CDR3 has 16 residues. Unmatched junction bases numbered 2, after V lost 0 bases and J lost 4 bases. TCRdb ran MiXCR on the reads and lists one entry per CDR3 protein. The sample comprises some 480,000 distinct CDR3 sequences, 30% to 35% of which are singletons, and roughly 17% rests with the top ten. This sequence joins TRBV6-2 or TRBV6-3 and TRBJ2-1, with TRBD2 matching over 11 bases. Source: cultured PBMCs, taken from culture after CMV antigen stimulation. The origin of this receptor is a human donor in good health (CMV status not recorded). Some clones in this sample may be carry-over from other donors' samples. This CDR3 reads CASSYSWTSGYNEQFF. The CDR3 nucleotides read TGTGCCAGCAGTTACTCGTGGACTAGCGGGTACAATGAGCAGTTCTTC.